There are many counts of the clone carrying this TCR beta chain. As yet, its antigen is unknown. The data were taken from a study of T cells in Graves' hyperthyroidism and ophthalmopathy. General study results and limits: The model's output predicted ophthalmopathy at a median of 6.5 months prior to onset.

Amplified TCR beta CDR3 regions derived from RNA transcripts. HTBI primers were the set used in a first-round RT-PCR of the TCR CDR3. TCRdb independently ran MiXCR on the multiplex PCR reads; one entry per CDR3 protein. The top ten clones hold more than 7% of a sample with roughly 800,000 distinct CDR3 sequences, roughly 40% of them seen once. This CDR3 region has 15 residues. Germline loops: CDR1 SQVTM, CDR2 ANQGSEA. V gave up 4 bases and J gave up 1 base; unmatched junction bases: 5. The TCR was taken from a man in his late teens or twenties with Graves' hyperthyroidism. The gene calls are TRBV29-1 and TRBJ2-5, with 11 bases that match TRBD1. Material for sequencing was blood. The chain's CDR3 is CSVAMDRGPQETQYF. The CDR3 coding sequence is TGCAGCGTTGCCATGGACAGGGGGCCCCAAGAGACCCAGTACTTC.